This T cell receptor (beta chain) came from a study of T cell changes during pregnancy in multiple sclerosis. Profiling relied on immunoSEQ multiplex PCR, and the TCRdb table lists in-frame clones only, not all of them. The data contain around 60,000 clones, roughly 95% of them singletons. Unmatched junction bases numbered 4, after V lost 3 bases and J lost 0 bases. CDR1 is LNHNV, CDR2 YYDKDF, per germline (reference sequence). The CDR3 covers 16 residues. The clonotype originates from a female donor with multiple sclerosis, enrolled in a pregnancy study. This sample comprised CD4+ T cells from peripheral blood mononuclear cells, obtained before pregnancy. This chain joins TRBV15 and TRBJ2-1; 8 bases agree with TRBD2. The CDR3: CATSRDLAGSYNEQFF. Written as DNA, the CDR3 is TGTGCCACCAGCAGGGACCTAGCGGGCTCCTACAATGAGCAGTTCTTC.